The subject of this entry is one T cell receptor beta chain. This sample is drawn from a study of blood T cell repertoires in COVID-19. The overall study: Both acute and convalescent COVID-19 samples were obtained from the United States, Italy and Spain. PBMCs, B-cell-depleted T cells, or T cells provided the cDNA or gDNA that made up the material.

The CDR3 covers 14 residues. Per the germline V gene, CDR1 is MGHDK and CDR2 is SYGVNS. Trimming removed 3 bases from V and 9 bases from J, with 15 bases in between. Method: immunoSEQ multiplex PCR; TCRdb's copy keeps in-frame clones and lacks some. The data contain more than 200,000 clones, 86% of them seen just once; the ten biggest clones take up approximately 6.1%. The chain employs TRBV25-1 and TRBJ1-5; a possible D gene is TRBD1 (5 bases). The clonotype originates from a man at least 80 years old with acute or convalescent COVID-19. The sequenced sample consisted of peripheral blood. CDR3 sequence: CASSEPGAGMPQHF. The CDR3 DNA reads TGTGCCAGCAGTGAGCCTGGGGCTGGGATGCCCCAGCATTTT.